A selection of T cell receptor beta chains follows, all from one sample in a study of T cell responses to AZD1222 COVID-19 vaccine. Clones were read by immunoSEQ multiplex PCR, and TCRdb kept only the in-frame ones, dropping some. Of roughly 110,000 clones listed, about 90% are singletons. The input for sequencing was peripheral blood, taken 28 days after the second AZD1222 dose. The origin of the receptors is an adult who received the AZD1222 COVID-19 vaccine. CDR3s include the opening cysteine and the closing phenylalanine or tryptophan. The D gene is left open where the match is weak. Expanded clones are given a class, and other clones once, few, many or no size at all.

>-|-|TRBV2|TRBJ2-3
CASIGSPSGADTQYF
TGTGCCAGCATTGGTAGCCCAAGTGGGGCAGATACGCAGTATTTT
>-|-|TRBV12-5|TRBJ1-5
CALGENQPQHF
TGTGCGCTGGGGGAGAATCAGCCCCAGCATTTT
>-|once|TRBV11-3|TRBJ2-2
CASSLGPASGELFF
TGTGCCAGCAGCTTAGGCCCAGCATCCGGGGAGCTGTTTTTT
>TRBD1|few|TRBV27|TRBJ2-2
CASKAGDRDTGELFF
TGTGCCAGCAAGGCTGGGGACAGGGACACCGGGGAGCTGTTTTTT
>-|-|TRBV30|TRBJ1-1
CAWGRDLGETEAFF
TGTGCCTGGGGCCGCGACCTTGGAGAGACTGAAGCTTTCTTT
>TRBD1|-|TRBV6-5|TRBJ2-3
CASLGTGTDTQYF
TGTGCCAGCCTCGGGACAGGCACAGATACGCAGTATTTT
>TRBD1|-|TRBV4-2|TRBJ1-3
CASSQDATGYGNTIYF
TGTGCCAGCAGCCAAGATGCGACAGGGTACGGAAACACCATATATTTT
>-|-|TRBV4-2|TRBJ2-2
CASSPPGRGNTGELFF
TGTGCCAGCAGCCCACCGGGGCGGGGGAACACCGGGGAGCTGTTTTTT
>TRBD1|-|TRBV2|TRBJ1-2
CAFAGTGDIANYGYTF
TGTGCCTTCGCAGGGACAGGGGACATAGCTAACTATGGCTACACCTTC
>-|-|TRBV6-5|TRBJ2-7
CASSYSRPHSVPEQYF
TGTGCCAGCAGTTACTCAAGGCCCCATTCCGTTCCCGAGCAGTACTTC
>TRBD1|few|TRBV18|TRBJ1-1
CASSSTGILYTEAFF
TGTGCCAGCTCATCGACAGGGATACTATACACTGAAGCTTTCTTT
>-|-|TRBV15|TRBJ2-1
CATRYRVYNEQFF
TGTGCCACCAGGTACAGGGTCTACAATGAGCAGTTCTTC
>-|-|TRBV10-3|TRBJ2-3
CAIKGTQDTDTQYF
TGTGCCATCAAGGGGACACAAGACACAGATACGCAGTATTTT
>TRBD2|once|TRBV18|TRBJ2-2
CASSPIGTSGRRMYTGELFF
TGTGCCAGCTCACCGATCGGGACTAGCGGGAGACGTATGTACACCGGGGAGCTGTTTTTT
>-|-|TRBV5-1|TRBJ1-2
CASSLDPGTANYGYTF
TGCGCCAGCAGCTTAGATCCGGGGACTGCGAACTATGGCTACACCTTC
>-|-|TRBV19|TRBJ1-5
CASSIGRGGNQPQHF
TGTGCCAGTAGTATAGGCAGGGGTGGCAATCAGCCCCAGCATTTT
>-|-|TRBV5-8|TRBJ2-2
CASSLWGTGELFF
TGTGCCAGCAGCTTATGGGGGACCGGGGAGCTGTTTTTT
>TRBD1|-|TRBV6-4|TRBJ1-2
CASSGTAGTGSFYSGYTF
TGTGCCAGCAGTGGGACCGCCGGGACAGGGTCTTTCTATAGTGGCTACACCTTC
>-|-|TRBV5-1|TRBJ2-7
CASSLGSASYEQYF
TGCGCCAGCAGCTTGGGTAGTGCCTCCTACGAGCAGTACTTC
>-|-|TRBV20-1|TRBJ1-5
CRYPSNQPQHF
TGCAGATATCCTAGCAATCAGCCCCAGCATTTT
>-|-|TRBV6-1|TRBJ2-7
CASSEARGRNEQYF
TGTGCCAGCAGTGAAGCACGGGGGCGTAACGAGCAGTACTTC
>TRBD1|-|TRBV7-8|TRBJ1-2
CASSPHRGSGYTF
TGTGCCAGCAGCCCCCACAGGGGTAGCGGCTACACCTTC
>-|-|TRBV29-1|TRBJ1-2
CSVDIRGTPGGYTF
TGCAGCGTTGATATTCGCGGGACTCCTGGGGGCTACACCTTC
>-|-|TRBV7-8|TRBJ2-2
CASSLRQNTGELFF
TGTGCCAGCAGCTTGCGACAGAACACCGGGGAGCTGTTTTTT
>-|-|TRBV19|TRBJ1-4
CASTRGQLNEKLFF
TGTGCCAGTACGAGAGGACAGCTAAATGAAAAACTGTTTTTT
>-|-|TRBV15|TRBJ2-1
CATSSWDAEQFF
TGTGCCACCAGCAGTTGGGACGCAGAGCAGTTCTTC
>-|-|TRBV5-8|TRBJ1-4
CASSLEQQKLEKLFF
TGTGCCAGCAGCTTGGAACAGCAAAAGCTTGAAAAACTGTTTTTT
>-|-|TRBV5-1|TRBJ1-1
CASSFDIAGSGTEAFF
TGCGCCAGCAGCTTCGACATAGCAGGGTCGGGCACTGAAGCTTTCTTT
>TRBD2|-|TRBV9|TRBJ2-3
CASSGLASGTDTQYF
TGTGCCAGCAGCGGACTAGCGAGCGGCACAGATACGCAGTATTTT
>-|few|TRBV6-5|TRBJ1-4
CASGRPRGEKLFF
TGTGCCAGCGGGCGGCCCCGGGGAGAAAAACTGTTTTTT
>TRBD1|-|TRBV7-9|TRBJ1-2
CASSLRTGDGYTF
TGTGCCAGCAGCCTTCGGACAGGGGATGGCTACACCTTC
>-|-|TRBV4-2|TRBJ2-7
CASSQDSSPIGYEQYF
TGTGCCAGCAGCCAAGATTCGTCGCCCATTGGGTACGAGCAGTACTTC
>-|once|TRBV7-2|TRBJ2-7
CASSVRLDSYEQYF
TGTGCCAGCAGCGTGCGACTGGATTCCTACGAGCAGTACTTC
>TRBD1|-|TRBV15|TRBJ1-1
CATSRAGGFEAFF
TGTGCCACCAGCAGAGCAGGGGGCTTTGAAGCTTTCTTT
>-|-|TRBV5-4|TRBJ2-7
CASSFDVKSSSYEQYF
TGTGCCAGCAGTTTTGATGTGAAGTCCAGCTCCTACGAGCAGTACTTC
>-|-|TRBV5-1|TRBJ1-4
CASSLPSHATNEKLFF
TGCGCCAGCAGCCTCCCATCGCATGCAACTAATGAAAAACTGTTTTTT
>TRBD2|many|TRBV7-6|TRBJ2-3
CASSSGLAGLKSTDTQYF
TGTGCCAGCAGCTCAGGACTAGCGGGACTGAAAAGCACAGATACGCAGTATTTT
>-|-|TRBV9|TRBJ1-3
CASSAHFSGIYF
TGTGCCAGCAGTGCCCACTTTTCCGGCATATATTTT
>-|-|TRBV5-4|TRBJ2-5
CASSWGGLETQYF
TGTGCCAGCAGCTGGGGCGGACTGGAGACCCAGTACTTC
>-|-|TRBV5-6|TRBJ1-4
CASSSSGFGEKLFF
TGTGCCAGCAGCTCGTCCGGGTTTGGTGAAAAACTGTTTTTT
>-|-|TRBV2|TRBJ1-6
CASSEAPLGGSSPLHF
TGTGCCAGCAGTGAAGCCCCCCTCGGGGGGAGCTCACCCCTCCACTTT
>TRBD1|-|TRBV19|TRBJ1-2
CASSSTGQGGYTF
TGTGCCAGTAGTTCCACCGGACAGGGAGGCTACACCTTC
>-|-|TRBV4-1|TRBJ2-5
CASSQGPSAGTQYF
TGCGCCAGCAGCCAAGGACCCTCGGCGGGAACCCAGTACTTC
>-|-|TRBV3-1/TRBV3-2|TRBJ1-2
CASHPQGDGGYTF
TGTGCCAGCCATCCACAGGGAGATGGAGGCTACACCTTC
>TRBD1|-|TRBV28|TRBJ2-5
CASSLGTGSQETQYF
TGTGCCAGCAGTTTAGGGACAGGATCCCAAGAGACCCAGTACTTC
>TRBD2|-|TRBV27|TRBJ2-3
CASRKLGGRTDTQYF
TGTGCCAGCAGAAAGTTGGGAGGGAGGACAGATACGCAGTATTTT
>TRBD1|once|TRBV5-5|TRBJ1-1
CASSPRVVGLGQTF
TGTGCCAGCAGCCCCCGGGTTGTAGGTTTGGGACAGACTTTT
>-|once|TRBV3-1/TRBV3-2|TRBJ1-4
CASQFRGLEKLFF
TGTGCCAGCCAATTCCGGGGGCTCGAAAAACTGTTTTTT
>-|once|TRBV15|TRBJ2-1
CATSRPRGEQFF
TGTGCCACCAGCAGACCGCGGGGTGAGCAGTTCTTC
>-|-|TRBV19|TRBJ1-2
CASSPIGQLYGYTF
TGTGCCAGTAGCCCCATTGGGCAGCTCTATGGCTACACCTTC
>-|-|TRBV19|TRBJ1-1
CASSNYPPGRMNTEAFF
TGTGCCAGTAGTAATTACCCCCCCGGGCGGATGAACACTGAAGCTTTCTTT
>TRBD1|-|TRBV5-8|TRBJ1-6
CASSLGYRGPWDYNSPLHF
TGTGCCAGCAGCTTGGGCTACAGGGGGCCTTGGGACTATAATTCACCCCTCCACTTT
>TRBD1|-|TRBV27|TRBJ2-7
CASSAGQGISYEQYF
TGTGCCAGCAGCGCGGGACAGGGCATATCCTACGAGCAGTACTTC
>-|-|TRBV19|TRBJ2-2
CASSPRRGAGELFF
TGTGCCAGTAGTCCACGGCGAGGCGCCGGGGAGCTGTTTTTT
>-|-|TRBV20-1|TRBJ1-4
CSARDEKLFF
TGCAGTGCTAGAGATGAAAAACTGTTTTTT
>TRBD1|-|TRBV10-3|TRBJ1-1
CAIRTSDRPYTEAFF
TGTGCCATCAGGACTTCGGACAGGCCATACACTGAAGCTTTCTTT
>TRBD1|-|TRBV5-5|TRBJ1-4
CASSFAAYRGNEKLFF
TGTGCCAGCAGCTTCGCGGCTTACAGGGGGAATGAAAAACTGTTTTTT